One sample yielded the 19 T cell receptor beta chains listed below, sequenced in a study of long-term antiretroviral therapy in people with HIV (dated by TCRdb to 2022 to 2024). Sequencing of the TRB variable region was done with the immunoSEQ hsTCRB v3.0 assay at survey level resolution. The table was pulled from immuneACCESS by TCRdb, which kept in-frame rearrangements only. Such tables lose some clones; where checked, under half of the loss comes from unresolved V genes, and the rest has no known cause. The sample data list more than 20,000 clones, and roughly 87% of these were observed just once. 8% to 9.5% of the sample lies in the top ten. Sequenced here: unsorted PBMCs, sampled 1.8 years before starting antiretroviral therapy. These receptor sequences come from a man aged 50 to 60 with HIV.

V is TRBV27 and J is TRBJ2-3; the D gene could be TRBD1 or TRBD2 (5 bases each). The CDR3 covers 14 residues. Germline V gives CDR1 MNHEY, CDR2 SMNVEV (reference sequence). V lost 1 base and J 4 bases, leaving 9 bases between the germline ends. In nucleotides, the CDR3 is TGTGCCAGCAGTTTATGGGACCCTGCAGATACGCAGTATTTT. It specifies CASSLWDPADTQYF.

The chain joins TRBV5-5 to TRBJ1-2; D gene uncertain. CDR3 length: 14 amino acids. The germline CDR1 and CDR2 sequences are SGHKS and YYEKEE (reference sequence). V was shortened by 0 bases and J by 0 bases, with 6 bases between the two germline ends. The CDR3 DNA reads TGTGCCAGCAGCTTGGACAGACCTAACTATGGCTACACCTTC. As protein: CASSLDRPNYGYTF.

V is TRBV18 and J is TRBJ2-7; the match to TRBD2 covers 12 bases. The V segment lost 5 bases and the J segment 7 bases; nucleotides outside the gene matches: 27. The CDR3 consists of 21 residues. Per germline, CDR1 KGHSH and CDR2 LQKENI. The CDR3 coding sequence is TGTGCCAGCTCAGCCCTAGCGGGAGGGCCCGGGAAGCCAGGGGACGGAGTAGAGCAGTACTTC. Protein product: CASSALAGGPGKPGDGVEQYF.

The chain joins TRBV9 to TRBJ2-7; D is unresolved. The V gene lost 0 bases and the J gene lost 3 bases, with 10 bases spanning the gap. The CDR3 loop spans 14 amino acids. The germline CDR1 and CDR2 sequences are SGDLS and YYNGEE. The CDR3 here is CASSVGSPNYEQYF. In DNA form, the CDR3 reads TGTGCCAGCAGCGTAGGATCCCCCAACTACGAGCAGTACTTC.

The gene calls are TRBV4-3 and TRBJ2-5; 8 bases fit TRBD1. CDR3 length equals 17 residues. Germline V gene lookup returns CDR1 LGHNA and CDR2 YSLEER. V lost 0 bases, J lost 5 bases, and 11 bases stayed unmatched. The CDR3 DNA is TGCGCCAGCAGCCAAGATTTGCCAGGGGGCGCCTGGGAGACCCAGTACTTC. This sequence encodes CASSQDLPGGAWETQYF.

CDR3 in DNA: TGCGCCAGCAGTACCGCAAGCGAAAGGACAGATACGCAGTATTTT. Translation gives CASSTASERTDTQYF. V usage is TRBV10-1 and J usage is TRBJ2-3; D gene uncertain. The CDR3 has 15 amino acids. The germline V and J ends were trimmed by 5 bases and 3 bases, with 15 bases remaining between them. Germline assignment: CDR1 WNHNN and CDR2 SYGVQD (reference sequence).

The chain combines TRBV5-6 with TRBJ2-4; D remains unclear. V dropped 4 bases and J dropped 0 bases, with 2 bases sitting between them. This CDR3 is 12 amino acids long. From germline, CDR1 is SGHDT and CDR2 YYEEEE. The CDR3 spells CASSLAKNIQYF. The CDR3, as DNA: TGTGCCAGCAGCCTAGCCAAAAACATTCAGTACTTC.

The chain joins TRBV5-6 to TRBJ2-3; TRBD1 matches at 7 bases. The CDR3 consists of 16 residues. V dropped 4 bases and J dropped 0; count of bases not matched to a gene: 8. CDR1 and CDR2 (germline): SGHDT, YYEEEE. The CDR3 loop reads CASSIFDRESTDTQYF. DNA for the CDR3: TGTGCCAGCAGCATATTCGACAGGGAGAGCACAGATACGCAGTATTTT.

V usage is TRBV2 and J usage is TRBJ2-7; 11 nucleotides agree with TRBD1. Germline V gene data show CDR1 as SNHLY and CDR2 as FYNNEI. The CDR3 contains 13 residues. V was pared by 4 bases and J by 6 bases, with 2 bases of the junction left unmatched. Here the CDR3 reads CASSVGTGGEQYF. In DNA form, the CDR3 reads TGTGCCAGCAGTGTGGGGACAGGGGGCGAGCAGTACTTC. The full variable domain, its missing parts supplied by reference TRBV2 and TRBJ2-7, is EPEVTQTPSHQVTQMGQEVILRCVPISNHLYFYWYRQILGQKVEFLVSFYNNEISEKSEIFDDQFSVERPDGSNFTLKIRSTKLEDSAMYFCASSVGTGGEQYFGPGTRLTVT.

The sample holds a few counts of this clone. This chain uses TRBV4-1 with TRBJ2-3; 9 bases map to TRBD2. CDR3 length: 15 amino acids. The germline V gene has CDR1 MGHRA and CDR2 YSYEKL. V lost 5 bases to trimming and J lost 3 bases; unmatched junction nucleotides: 6. The CDR3 nucleotides are TGCGCCAGCAGCAAGATAGCGGGGGATACAGATACGCAGTATTTT. This gives the protein CASSKIAGDTDTQYF.

This clone was seen just once. The chain combines TRBV7-3 with TRBJ2-3, with D hard to call. Deletions cut 2 bases from V and 5 bases from J, with 5 bases between. This CDR3 has 12 residues. CDR1 and CDR2 (germline): SGHTA, FQGTGA. The CDR3 sequence is CASSLARDTQYF. The CDR3, as DNA: TGTGCCAGCAGCTTAGCCAGAGATACGCAGTATTTT.

The chain employs TRBV5-1 and TRBJ2-3; perhaps D is TRBD1 or TRBD2 (5 bases each). The CDR3 runs to 14 residues. The V end was cut by 5 bases, the J end by 3 bases, with 13 bases between. Germline lookup yields CDR1 SGHRS and CDR2 YFSETQ. The CDR3 loop is CASRTGGGTDTQYF. The DNA for the CDR3 is TGCGCCAGCAGAACAGGCGGAGGAACAGATACGCAGTATTTT.

The chain has TRBV27 and TRBJ2-3, with D hard to call. CDR3 length: 11 amino acids. V lost 7 bases and J lost 6, with 8 bases in between. Germline CDR1 and CDR2: MNHEY and SMNVEV (reference sequence). CDR3 sequence (DNA): TGTGCCAGCACCCCCGGCGATACGCAGTATTTT. Amino acid sequence: CASTPGDTQYF.

The rearrangement uses TRBV29-1 and TRBJ1-1; 7 bases are a match to TRBD1. The V segment lost 7 bases and the J segment 8 bases; nucleotides outside the gene matches: 10. Germline CDR1 SQVTM, CDR2 ANQGSEA. CDR3 length: 12 amino acids. In nucleotides, the CDR3 is TGCAGCGCCCGACAGGGCGTACGCGAAGCTTTCTTT. This encodes CSARQGVREAFF.

The CDR3 sequence: CASSSDRVPSYEQYF. The CDR3 DNA is TGTGCCAGCAGCTCCGACAGAGTCCCCTCCTACGAGCAGTACTTC. The rearrangement joins TRBV6-5 to TRBJ2-7, with D possibly matching TRBD1 (5 bases). V was shortened by 6 bases and J by 0 bases, with 15 bases between the two germline ends. The CDR3 extends over 15 amino acids. The germline gives CDR1 MNHEY, CDR2 SVGAGI.

This clone turned up a few times. The chain employs TRBV2 and TRBJ1-2; D not resolved. CDR1 is SNHLY, CDR2 FYNNEI, per germline. The CDR3 has 12 amino acids. With 7 bases removed from V and 6 bases from J, the gap between germline ends came to 12 bases. The CDR3 loop reads CASTARRDGYTF. CDR3 in DNA: TGTGCCAGCACTGCGAGGAGGGATGGCTACACCTTC.

The chain links TRBV20-1 to TRBJ2-1; D gene unclear. The CDR3 has 10 amino acids. The germline CDR1 and CDR2 sequences are DFQATT and SNEGSKA (reference sequence). V was clipped by 3 bases and J by 11 bases, with 8 bases between them. The CDR3 loop reads CSARSSKQFF. The CDR3 nucleotides read TGCAGTGCTAGGAGCAGCAAGCAGTTCTTC.

The CDR3: CSARLAGIEQYF. CDR3 nucleotides: TGCAGCGCAAGACTAGCGGGCATCGAGCAGTACTTC. The gene calls are TRBV29-1 and TRBJ2-7; 10 bases fit TRBD2. Trimming cost V 7 bases and J 6 bases; bases outside gene matches: 6. Germline CDR1 SQVTM, CDR2 ANQGSEA. The CDR3 spans 12 residues.

V gene TRBV6-6 combines with J gene TRBJ2-7; D might be TRBD1 (6 bases). CDR3 length: 14 residues. Germline V lookup: CDR1 MNHNY, CDR2 SVGAGI (reference sequence). Trimming shortened V by 1 base and J by 4 bases, and 11 bases separated the two germline ends. The CDR3 loop reads CASSYYREGYEQYF. The DNA of the CDR3 is TGTGCCAGCAGTTACTACAGGGAAGGGTACGAGCAGTACTTC.